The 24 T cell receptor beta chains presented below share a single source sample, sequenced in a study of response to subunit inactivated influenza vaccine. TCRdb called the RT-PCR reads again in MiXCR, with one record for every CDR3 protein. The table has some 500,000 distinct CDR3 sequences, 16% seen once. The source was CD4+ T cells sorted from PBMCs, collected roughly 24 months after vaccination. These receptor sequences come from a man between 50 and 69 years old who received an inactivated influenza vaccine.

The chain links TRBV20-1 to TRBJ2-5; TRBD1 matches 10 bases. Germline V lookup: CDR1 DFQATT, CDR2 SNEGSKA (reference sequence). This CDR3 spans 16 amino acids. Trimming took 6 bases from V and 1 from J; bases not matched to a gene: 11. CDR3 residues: CSARDRGDPLQETQYF. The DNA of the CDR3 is TGCAGTGCAAGGGACAGGGGCGACCCACTCCAAGAGACCCAGTACTTC.

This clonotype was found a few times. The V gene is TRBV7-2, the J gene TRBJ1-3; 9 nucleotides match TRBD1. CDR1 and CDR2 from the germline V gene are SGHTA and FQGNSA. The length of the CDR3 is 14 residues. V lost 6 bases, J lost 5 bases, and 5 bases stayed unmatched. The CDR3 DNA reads TGTGCCAGCAGTGGACAGGGGCTCCGAAACACCATATATTTT. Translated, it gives CASSGQGLRNTIYF.

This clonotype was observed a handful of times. In DNA, the CDR3 is TGTGCCAGCAGCTTAGATAGCCAGACCCAGTACTTC. Its translation is CASSLDSQTQYF. This chain joins TRBV7-9 and TRBJ2-5; D is ambiguous. The V gene's germline CDR1 is SEHNR and CDR2 FQNEAQ (reference sequence). The CDR3 has 12 residues. The V and J ends lost 1 base and 6 bases respectively, with 6 bases between them.

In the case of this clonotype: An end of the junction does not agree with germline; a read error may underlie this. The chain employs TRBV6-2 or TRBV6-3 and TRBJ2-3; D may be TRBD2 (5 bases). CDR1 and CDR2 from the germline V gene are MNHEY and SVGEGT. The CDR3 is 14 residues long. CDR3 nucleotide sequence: TGTGCCACCAGTGGGTGGCAGGAGGCAGATACGCAGTATTTT. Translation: CATSGWQEADTQYF.

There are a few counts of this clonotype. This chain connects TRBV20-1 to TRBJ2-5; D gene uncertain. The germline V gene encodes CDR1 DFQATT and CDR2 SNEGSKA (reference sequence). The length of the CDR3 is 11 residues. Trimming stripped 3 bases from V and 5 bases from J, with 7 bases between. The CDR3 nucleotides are TGCAGTGCTAGGGTCATGGAGACCCAGTACTTC. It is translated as CSARVMETQYF.

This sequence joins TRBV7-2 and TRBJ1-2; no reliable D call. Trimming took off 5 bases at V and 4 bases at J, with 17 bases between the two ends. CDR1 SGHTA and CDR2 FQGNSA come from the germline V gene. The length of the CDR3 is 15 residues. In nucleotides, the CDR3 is TGTGCCAGCAGCCCGACAATACACAACCTCTATGGCTACACCTTC. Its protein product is CASSPTIHNLYGYTF.

The CDR3: CASSPGRLVATNEKLFF. CDR3 DNA: TGTGCCAGCAGTCCGGGACGTTTAGTTGCAACTAATGAAAAACTGTTTTTT. The rearrangement uses TRBV6-1 and TRBJ1-4; D is perhaps TRBD1 (5 bases). V dropped 5 bases and J dropped 0 bases, with 16 bases sitting between them. CDR3 length: 17 residues. Germline loops: CDR1 MNHNS, CDR2 SASEGT.

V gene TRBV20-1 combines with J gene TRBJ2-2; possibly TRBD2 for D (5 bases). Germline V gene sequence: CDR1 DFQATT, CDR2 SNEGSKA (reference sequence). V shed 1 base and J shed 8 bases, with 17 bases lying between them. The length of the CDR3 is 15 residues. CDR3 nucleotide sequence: TGCAGTGCTAGAGCCTCGTCGACTATAAGAGGGGAGCTGTTTTTT. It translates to CSARASSTIRGELFF.

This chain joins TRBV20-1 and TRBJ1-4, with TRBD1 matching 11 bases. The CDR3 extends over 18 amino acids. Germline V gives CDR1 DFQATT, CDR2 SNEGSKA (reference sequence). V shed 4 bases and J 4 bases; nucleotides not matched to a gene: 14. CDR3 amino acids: CSATDSAGTGGNNEKLFF. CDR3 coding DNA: TGCAGTGCTACAGATTCGGCCGGGACAGGGGGTAATAATGAAAAACTGTTTTTT.

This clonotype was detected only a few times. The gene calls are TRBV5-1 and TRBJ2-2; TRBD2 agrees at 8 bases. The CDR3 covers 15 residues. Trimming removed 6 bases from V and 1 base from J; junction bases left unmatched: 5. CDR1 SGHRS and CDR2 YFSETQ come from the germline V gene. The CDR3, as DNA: TGCGCCAGCACCCCCGGGGGGGGGAACACCGGGGAGCTGTTTTTT. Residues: CASTPGGGNTGELFF.

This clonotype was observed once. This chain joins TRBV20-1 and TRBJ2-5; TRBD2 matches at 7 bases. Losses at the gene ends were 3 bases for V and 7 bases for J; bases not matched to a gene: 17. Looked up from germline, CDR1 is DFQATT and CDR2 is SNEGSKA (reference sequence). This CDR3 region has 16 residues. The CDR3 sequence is CSASLAENAPRGTQYF. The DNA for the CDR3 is TGCAGTGCTAGCCTAGCGGAGAACGCCCCAAGGGGGACCCAGTACTTC.

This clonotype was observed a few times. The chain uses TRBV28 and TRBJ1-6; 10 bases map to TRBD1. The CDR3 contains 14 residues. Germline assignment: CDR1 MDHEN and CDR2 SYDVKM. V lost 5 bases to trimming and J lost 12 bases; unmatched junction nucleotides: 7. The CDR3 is CASSRGTGELPLHF. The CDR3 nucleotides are TGTGCCAGCAGTCGAGGGACAGGGGAGTTACCCCTCCACTTT.

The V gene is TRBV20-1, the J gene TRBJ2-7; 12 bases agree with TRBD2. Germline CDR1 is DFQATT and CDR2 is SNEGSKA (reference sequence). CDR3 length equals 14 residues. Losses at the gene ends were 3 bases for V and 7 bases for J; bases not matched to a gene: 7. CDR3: CSARKLAGGSEQYF. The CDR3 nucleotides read TGCAGTGCTAGGAAACTAGCGGGAGGCAGTGAGCAGTACTTC.

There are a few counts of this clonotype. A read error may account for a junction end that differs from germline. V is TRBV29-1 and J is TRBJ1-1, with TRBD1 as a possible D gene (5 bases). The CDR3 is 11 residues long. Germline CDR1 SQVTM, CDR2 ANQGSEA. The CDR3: CSVKEGTARLF. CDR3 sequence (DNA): TGCAGCGTTAAAGAGGGGACGGCGCGGCTCTTT.

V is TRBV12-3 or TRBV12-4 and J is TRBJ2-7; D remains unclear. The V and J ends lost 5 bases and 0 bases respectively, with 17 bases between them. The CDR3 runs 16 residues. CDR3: CASSRRGPTNSYEQYF. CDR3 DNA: TGTGCCAGCAGTAGAAGAGGACCGACCAACTCCTACGAGCAGTACTTC.

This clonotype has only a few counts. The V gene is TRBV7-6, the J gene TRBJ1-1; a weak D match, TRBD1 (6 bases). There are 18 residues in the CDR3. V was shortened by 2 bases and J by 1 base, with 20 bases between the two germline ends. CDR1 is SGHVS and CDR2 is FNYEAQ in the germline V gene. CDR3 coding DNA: TGTGCCAGCAGCTTAAGTTATAGGGGGGCAGGGTGGAACACTGAAGCTTTCTTT. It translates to CASSLSYRGAGWNTEAFF.

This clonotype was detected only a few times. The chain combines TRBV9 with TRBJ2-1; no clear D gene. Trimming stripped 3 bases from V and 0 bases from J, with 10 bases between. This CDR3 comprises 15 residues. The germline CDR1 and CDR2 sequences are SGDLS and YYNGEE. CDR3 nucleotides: TGTGCCAGCAGCGCGACACTGAGCTCCTACAATGAGCAGTTCTTC. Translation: CASSATLSSYNEQFF.

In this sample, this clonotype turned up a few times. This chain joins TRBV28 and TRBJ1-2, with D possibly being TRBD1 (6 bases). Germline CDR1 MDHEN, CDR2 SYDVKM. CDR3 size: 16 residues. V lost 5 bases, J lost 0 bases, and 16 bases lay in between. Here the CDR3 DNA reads TGTGCCAGCAGTCCCAGTGACAGGACCCCTAACTATGGCTACACCTTC. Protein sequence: CASSPSDRTPNYGYTF.

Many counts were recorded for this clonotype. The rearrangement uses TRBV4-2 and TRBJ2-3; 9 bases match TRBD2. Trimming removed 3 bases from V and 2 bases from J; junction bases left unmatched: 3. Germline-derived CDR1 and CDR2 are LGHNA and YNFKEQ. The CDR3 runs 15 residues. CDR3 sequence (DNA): TGTGCCAGCAGCCAGGCGGGGGGGTACACAGATACGCAGTATTTT. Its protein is CASSQAGGYTDTQYF.

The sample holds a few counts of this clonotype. The CDR3 DNA follows: TGTGCCAGCAGCTTAGGGACTAGCGGGATGGGTACGCAGTATTTT. Residues: CASSLGTSGMGTQYF. The V and J genes are TRBV11-2 and TRBJ2-3, with 12 bases lining up with TRBD2. Germline V gene lookup returns CDR1 SGHAT and CDR2 FQNNGV. The V segment lost 1 base and the J segment 8 bases; nucleotides outside the gene matches: 4. The CDR3 spans 15 residues.

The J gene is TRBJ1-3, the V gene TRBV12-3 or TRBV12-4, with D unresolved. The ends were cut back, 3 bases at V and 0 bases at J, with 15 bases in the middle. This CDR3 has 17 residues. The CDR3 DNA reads TGTGCCAGCAGTTTTCGAGGCCGAACGATCTCTGGAAACACCATATATTTT. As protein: CASSFRGRTISGNTIYF.

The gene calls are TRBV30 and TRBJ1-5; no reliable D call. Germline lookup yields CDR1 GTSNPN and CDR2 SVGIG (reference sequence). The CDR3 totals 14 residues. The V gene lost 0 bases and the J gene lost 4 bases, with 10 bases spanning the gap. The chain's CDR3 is CAWSVRGPNQPQHF. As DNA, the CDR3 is TGTGCCTGGAGTGTGCGGGGTCCTAATCAGCCCCAGCATTTT.

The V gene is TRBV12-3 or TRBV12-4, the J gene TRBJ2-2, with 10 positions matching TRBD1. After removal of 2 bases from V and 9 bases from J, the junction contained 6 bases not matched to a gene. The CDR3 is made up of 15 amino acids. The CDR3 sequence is CASSLSGQGGRELFF. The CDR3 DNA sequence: TGTGCCAGCAGTTTATCAGGACAGGGGGGCAGGGAGCTGTTTTTT.

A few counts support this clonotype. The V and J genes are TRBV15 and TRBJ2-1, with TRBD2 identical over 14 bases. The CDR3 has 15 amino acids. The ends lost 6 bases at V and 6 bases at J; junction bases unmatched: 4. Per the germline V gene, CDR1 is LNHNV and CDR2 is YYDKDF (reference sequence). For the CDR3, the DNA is TGTGCCACCAGAAACGGACTAGCGGGGGGCAATGAGCAGTTCTTC. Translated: CATRNGLAGGNEQFF. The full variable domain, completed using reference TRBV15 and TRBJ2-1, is DAMVIQNPRYQVTQFGKPVTLSCSQTLNHNVMYWYQQKSSQAPKLLFHYYDKDFNNEADTPDNFQSRRPNTSFCFLDIRSPGLGDTAMYLCATRNGLAGGNEQFFGPGTRLTVL.